One sample yielded the 28 T cell receptor beta chains listed below, sequenced in a study of T cells in localized non-small cell lung cancer. Sequencing used immunoSEQ multiplex PCR; TCRdb keeps in-frame clones, though not all of them. The table has 4,000 to 5,000 clones, 28% seen once; the top ten hold approximately 4.9%. Sequenced material: lung tumor tissue, taken before any cancer treatment. These receptors originate from a man between 40 and 69 years old with stage II lung adenocarcinoma.

This clone is deemed medium-sized (0.01 to 0.1%). This chain uses TRBV9 with TRBJ1-2; TRBD1 is a possible D gene (5 bases). The length of the CDR3 is 14 residues. With 5 bases removed from V and 8 bases from J, the gap between germline ends came to 19 bases. The germline CDR1 and CDR2 sequences are SGDLS and YYNGEE. The CDR3 protein is CASSEGARVSGYTF. The CDR3, as DNA: TGTGCCAGCAGTGAAGGGGCCAGGGTGAGCGGCTACACCTTC.

The V gene is TRBV29-1, the J gene TRBJ2-7; D unclear. The CDR3 runs to 15 residues. The V end was cut by 4 bases, the J end by 4 bases, with 20 bases between. CDR1 is SQVTM, CDR2 ANQGSEA, per germline. The CDR3 loop is CSVAAGLKIDYEQYF. The CDR3 DNA is TGCAGCGTTGCGGCAGGCCTTAAGATTGATTACGAGCAGTACTTC.

In this sample, this clone turned up a few times. V gene TRBV28 combines with J gene TRBJ1-3, with D perhaps matching TRBD1 (5 bases). Germline-derived CDR1 and CDR2 are MDHEN and SYDVKM. The CDR3 covers 15 residues. Between the trimmed V and J ends, which lost 3 bases and 0 bases, there was a span of 9 bases. The chain's CDR3 is CASSFHGGSGNTIYF. CDR3 nucleotides: TGTGCCAGCAGTTTCCATGGGGGCTCTGGAAACACCATATATTTT.

This clone showed up just a few times. This chain links TRBV6-8 with TRBJ2-3, with D possibly matching TRBD1 (5 bases). The CDR3 length is 14 residues. The germline V gene encodes CDR1 MNHGY and CDR2 SAAAGT. Trimming removed 7 bases from V and 5 bases from J, with 16 bases in between. The CDR3 reads CASNTVRGIDTQYF. The CDR3 coding sequence is TGTGCCAGCAATACCGTTAGGGGTATAGATACGCAGTATTTT.

This clone was counted only a few times. The chain employs TRBV6-8 and TRBJ2-2; D unclear. This CDR3 has 12 amino acids. Trimming took off 5 bases at V and 5 bases at J, with 6 bases between the two ends. In germline, CDR1 is MNHGY, CDR2 SAAAGT. In nucleotides, the CDR3 is TGTGCCAGCAGTCCGGATACCGGGGAGCTGTTTTTT. Its translation: CASSPDTGELFF.

Only a few counts were recorded for this clone. This sequence joins TRBV9 and TRBJ1-1, with D uncertain. The CDR3 sequence is 14 residues long. Germline values: CDR1 SGDLS, CDR2 YYNGEE. Trimming took off 7 bases at V and 3 bases at J, with 16 bases between the two ends. CDR3: CASRSVEDYTEAFF. The CDR3 DNA reads as TGTGCCAGCCGTAGCGTTGAGGATTACACTGAAGCTTTCTTT. Complete variable domain (other parts from reference TRBV9 and TRBJ1-1): DSGVTQTPKHLITATGQRVTLRCSPRSGDLSVYWYQQSLDQGLQFLIQYYNGEERAKGNILERFSAQQFPDLHSELNLSSLELGDSALYFCASRSVEDYTEAFFGQGTRLTVV.

This clone turned up a few times. This sequence joins TRBV2 and TRBJ1-5, with D maybe TRBD1 (5 bases). The ends were cut back, 6 bases at V and 3 bases at J, with 21 bases in the middle. The germline V gene has CDR1 SNHLY and CDR2 FYNNEI. This CDR3 spans 17 amino acids. CDR3 region: CASRDQRVGTSNQPQHF. The CDR3 DNA sequence: TGTGCCAGCAGAGACCAACGCGTAGGGACGTCCAATCAGCCCCAGCATTTT.

Only a few counts were recorded for this clone. This chain links TRBV2 with TRBJ2-5; perhaps TRBD2 as D (5 bases). The CDR3 sequence is 14 residues long. Trimming removed 1 base at V and 7 bases at J, with 13 bases between. Germline V gives CDR1 SNHLY, CDR2 FYNNEI. The CDR3 sequence is CASSEGLAAGTQYF. In nucleotides, the CDR3 is TGTGCCAGCAGTGAAGGGCTAGCCGCCGGGACCCAGTACTTC.

The table lists this clone with a few counts. This rearrangement joins TRBV9 to TRBJ2-2; D is possibly TRBD2 (5 bases). V was cut by 0 bases and J by 4 bases, with 25 bases left in between. The CDR3 is made up of 20 amino acids. Germline V gene data show CDR1 as SGDLS and CDR2 as YYNGEE. CDR3 sequence reads: CASSVEVGGGGFGPTGELFF. Written as DNA, the CDR3 is TGTGCCAGCAGCGTAGAGGTCGGTGGTGGCGGGTTCGGCCCCACCGGGGAGCTGTTTTTT. Full variable domain (missing parts from reference TRBV9 and TRBJ2-2): DSGVTQTPKHLITATGQRVTLRCSPRSGDLSVYWYQQSLDQGLQFLIQYYNGEERAKGNILERFSAQQFPDLHSELNLSSLELGDSALYFCASSVEVGGGGFGPTGELFFGEGSRLTVL.

This clone was seen only a few times. This chain links TRBV10-3 with TRBJ2-5; 9 bases match TRBD1. The CDR3 covers 16 residues. Germline lookup yields CDR1 ENHRY and CDR2 SYGVKD. The V segment lost 0 bases and the J segment 4 bases; nucleotides outside the gene matches: 6. Written as DNA, the CDR3 is TGTGCCATCAGTGAGTCAGGGCGACAGGGGGGAGAGACCCAGTACTTC. Its translation: CAISESGRQGGETQYF.

By sample fraction, this clone is medium-sized. Here the CDR3 reads CASSPSGRGFSYEQYF. Here the CDR3 DNA reads TGTGCCAGCAGCCCGTCGGGAAGGGGATTCTCCTACGAGCAGTACTTC. The chain combines TRBV11-3 with TRBJ2-7, with D perhaps being TRBD1 or TRBD2 (5 bases each). From germline, CDR1 is SGHNT and CDR2 YENEEA. V lost 5 bases to trimming and J lost 0 bases, with 17 bases between them. This CDR3 has 16 residues.

The chain recombines TRBV30 with TRBJ2-7, with TRBD1 matching 11 bases. V lost 4 bases and J lost 4; bases outside the gene matches: 6. Germline CDR1 reads GTSNPN; CDR2 reads SVGIG (reference sequence). CDR3 length: 14 amino acids. Written as DNA, the CDR3 is TGTGCCTGGAACGGACAGGGGGCCCGTTACGAGCAGTACTTC. Translation gives CAWNGQGARYEQYF.

V and J are TRBV6-8 and TRBJ1-2; maybe TRBD1 (5 bases). Germline loops: CDR1 MNHGY, CDR2 SAAAGT. The CDR3 has 15 amino acids. Trimming took off 10 bases at V and 5 bases at J, with 23 bases between the two ends. CDR3: CATSPTGGEGYGYTF. In nucleotides, the CDR3 is TGTGCCACCTCACCAACAGGAGGCGAAGGGTATGGCTACACCTTC.

This clone has just a few counts. J is TRBJ2-1 and V is TRBV6-8; a possible D gene is TRBD1 (6 bases). V was clipped by 8 bases and J by 9 bases, with 17 bases between them. Germline loops: CDR1 MNHGY, CDR2 SAAAGT. The CDR3 loop spans 13 amino acids. DNA of the CDR3: TGTGCCAGCTCCACAGGGTGGACGGGTGAGCAGTTCTTC. Protein: CASSTGWTGEQFF.

This clone was picked up a small number of times. The chain recombines TRBV30 with TRBJ2-3; 12 positions agree with TRBD2. The CDR3 spans 15 residues. The germline V gene encodes CDR1 GTSNPN and CDR2 SVGIG (reference sequence). V trimming: 2 bases; J trimming: 2 bases; junction bases outside the gene matches: 2. CDR3 sequence: CAWSPSGRATDTQYF. As DNA, the CDR3 is TGTGCCTGGAGTCCTAGCGGGAGGGCCACAGATACGCAGTATTTT.

The chain couples TRBV7-5 to TRBJ1-1; no DNA check was done on the table's D call, TRBD1. TRBV7-5 is a pseudogene segment. The CDR3 length is 14 residues. The CDR3 nucleotides are TGTGCCAGCAGCTTCGGCAGGGCGAGCACTGAAGCTTTCTTT. It encodes CASSFGRASTEAFF.

This clone has just a few counts. J is TRBJ2-5 and V is TRBV6-8; 12 bases align to TRBD2. This CDR3 has 19 amino acids. V lost 3 bases to trimming and J lost 5 bases; unmatched junction nucleotides: 16. Germline CDR1 MNHGY, CDR2 SAAAGT. CDR3 DNA: TGTGCCAGCAGTTATCACCCTCCGACTAGCGGGGGCCTTGTTGAGACCCAGTACTTC. Its protein is CASSYHPPTSGGLVETQYF.

The chain combines TRBV29-1 with TRBJ2-5; the D is unclear. The CDR3 spans 13 residues. Trimming took off 3 bases at V and 4 bases at J, with 12 bases between the two ends. Germline values: CDR1 SQVTM, CDR2 ANQGSEA. The CDR3 spells CSVEVMIGETQYF. CDR3 in DNA: TGCAGCGTTGAGGTAATGATAGGAGAGACCCAGTACTTC.

The chain combines TRBV2 with TRBJ1-1, with D possibly being TRBD1 (5 bases). This CDR3 is built from 14 residues. Germline V gene data show CDR1 as SNHLY and CDR2 as FYNNEI. V lost 4 bases and J lost 1, with 10 bases in between. The CDR3 loop reads CASSVGRANTEAFF. In DNA, the CDR3 is TGTGCCAGCAGTGTCGGCAGGGCGAACACTGAAGCTTTCTTT.

The rearrangement links TRBV9 to TRBJ1-1; D perhaps matches TRBD1 (6 bases). Germline CDR1 reads SGDLS; CDR2 reads YYNGEE. V was clipped by 8 bases and J by 10 bases, with 18 bases between them. There are 12 residues in the CDR3. In DNA form, the CDR3 reads TGTGCCAGTCGGGCCGGGACACTGAGAGCTTTCTTT. Encoded protein: CASRAGTLRAFF.

The CDR3 coding sequence is TGTGCCAGCAGCTCCGTCCCCAGAAACACCATATATTTT. Amino acids: CASSSVPRNTIYF. The rearrangement joins TRBV7-2 to TRBJ1-3, with unresolved D. Germline V gene data show CDR1 as SGHTA and CDR2 as FQGNSA. V was pared by 4 bases and J by 5 bases, with 9 bases between. The CDR3 runs 13 residues.

This clone was observed once. V usage is TRBV25-1 and J usage is TRBJ2-2; 8 bases are shared with TRBD1. The V and J ends lost 8 bases and 7 bases, in that order; junction bases with no gene match: 6. Germline CDR1 is MGHDK and CDR2 is SYGVNS. CDR3 length: 13 residues. The DNA of the CDR3 is TGTGCCAGCGGGGACAGGACGTTCGGGGAGCTGTTTTTT. As protein: CASGDRTFGELFF.

The chain uses TRBV11-3 and TRBJ2-1; TRBD2 agrees at 9 bases. The CDR3 runs 15 residues. V shed 5 bases and J 6 bases; nucleotides not matched to a gene: 8. Looked up from germline, CDR1 is SGHNT and CDR2 is YENEEA. The CDR3 region has the DNA TGTGCCAGCAGCCATTTGCTAGCGGGAAGCAATGAGCAGTTCTTC. As protein: CASSHLLAGSNEQFF.

The chain links TRBV5-1 to TRBJ2-7; maybe TRBD2 (6 bases). CDR3 length equals 14 residues. V was clipped by 4 bases and J by 2 bases, with 13 bases between them. Germline-derived CDR1 and CDR2 are SGHRS and YFSETQ. This chain's CDR3 is CASSTSSVTYEQYF. The CDR3 nucleotides read TGCGCCAGCAGCACCTCTAGCGTCACCTACGAGCAGTACTTC.

The rearrangement joins TRBV6-8 to TRBJ2-5; no clear D gene. The length of the CDR3 is 12 residues. CDR1 and CDR2 from the germline V gene are MNHGY and SAAAGT. V lost 6 bases and J lost 5, with 10 bases in between. The CDR3 coding sequence is TGTGCCAGCAGCCACCGGTGGGAGACCCAGTACTTC. Translation gives CASSHRWETQYF.

There are a few counts of this clone. V gene TRBV5-1 combines with J gene TRBJ2-7; the match to TRBD2 covers 7 bases. Per the germline V gene, CDR1 is SGHRS and CDR2 is YFSETQ. The CDR3 contains 15 residues. V lost 0 bases to trimming and J lost 2 bases; unmatched junction nucleotides: 5. CDR3 sequence: CASSLGGRGTYEQYF. CDR3 in DNA: TGCGCCAGCAGCTTGGGAGGGAGGGGAACCTACGAGCAGTACTTC.

The chain joins TRBV30 to TRBJ2-1, with 7 bases lining up with TRBD2. The V gene's germline CDR1 is GTSNPN and CDR2 SVGIG (reference sequence). V gave up 3 bases and J gave up 4 bases; unmatched junction bases: 9. The length of the CDR3 is 15 residues. CDR3 in amino acids: CAWSWASGMYNEQFF. The CDR3 DNA reads TGTGCCTGGAGCTGGGCCAGCGGGATGTACAATGAGCAGTTCTTC.

This clone was observed a few times. This CDR3 reads CASSDRGPSTDTQYF. DNA for the CDR3: TGTGCCAGCAGTGACAGGGGGCCTAGCACAGATACGCAGTATTTT. The chain is built from TRBV6-8 and TRBJ2-3; 10 nucleotides match TRBD1. V lost 5 bases, J lost 0 bases, and 2 bases stayed unmatched. CDR3 length equals 15 residues. Germline-derived CDR1 and CDR2 are MNHGY and SAAAGT.